This record covers a single T cell receptor (beta chain). This clone occurred a few times. The target of this receptor is not known. The input lacks base qualities; no much larger clone sits a single base away. These data are taken from a study of blood T cell repertoires in COVID-19 (dated by TCRdb to about 2020). Turning to the overall study: Collaborator samples came from the United States, Italy and Spain and covered acute and convalescent phases of COVID-19. The prospective study material was composed of cDNA or gDNA derived from T cells, B-cell-depleted T cells, or PBMCs. Subjects who had been exposed to COVID-19, were actively infected with it, or had recovered from it provided the deeply sampled blood TCRbeta repertoires that made up the dataset. A freely available public database, intended as a resource for researchers studying the immune response to SARS-CoV-2, is where the repertoires were released. The samples were drawn from the first 160 participants of the ongoing ImmuneRACE study and from 1,254 subjects provided by 6 global collaborators. Nearly every sample came with metadata listing a de-identified subject ID, COVID-19 status, age in years and sex. HLA class I and class II types, where available, came from metadata supplied by the sample provider rather than from assay-based typing.

Participants in the prospective study were enrolled through a virtual design, were aged about 18 to 90 years, and lived in roughly 26 United States geographic areas. To assign participants to cohorts, the prospective study relied on clinical history that participants themselves reported in a screening survey and a study questionnaire. In the prospective study, mobile phlebotomists collected whole blood, serum and a nasopharyngeal or oropharyngeal swab from each participant. Over a roughly 2-month period, participants in the prospective study had the option of providing additional blood draws and questionnaires. Blood samples from the prospective study were shipped frozen or at room temperature prior to DNA extraction. What the authors observed across the whole study: How much clinical and demographic metadata was included differed by source and by participant, and the metadata was provided uncurated.

The immunoSEQ Assay, a bias-controlled multiplex PCR, was used to amplify TCRbeta CDR3 regions from genomic DNA. The published analysis was carried out like this. The number of nucleated cells in each sample was estimated from the amplification of reference gene primers within the assay. Sequence reads were collapsed and filtered to measure the absolute abundance of every unique TCRbeta CDR3 rearrangement. For each sample, productive Simpson clonality was calculated as the square root of Simpson's diversity index over productive rearrangements. This immuneACCESS table, as held by TCRdb, lists in-frame sequences with V and J called but not all clones. Of the missing ones, under half trace to an unresolved V gene in checked studies; the others have no known cause. V and J calls and clone size are those listed in that table; D and trimming were worked out from the DNA. Counted in this sample were 210,000 or so clones; 81% of them appeared once. The ten largest clonotypes hold just under 9% of the sample.

Based on the germline V gene, the CDR1 and CDR2 sequences are KGHSH and LQKENI. Including the terminal cysteine and phenylalanine, the CDR3 comprises 14 residues. Only the CDR3 DNA stays, 42 bases, in frame from base 1. Compared with germline, V lacks 5 bases and J lacks 7 bases; bases without a gene match: 7. Sequencing was performed on PBMCs or T cells enriched from blood (not recorded which). The chain is assembled from TRBV18 and TRBJ1-4, and 7 junctional nucleotides match TRBD1. The clonotype was recovered from a woman aged 45-65 years with acute COVID-19. CDR3 sequence: CASSSTGPTEKLFF. The DNA reads as follows: TGTGCCAGCTCATCGACAGGGCCCACTGAAAAACTGTTTTTT.